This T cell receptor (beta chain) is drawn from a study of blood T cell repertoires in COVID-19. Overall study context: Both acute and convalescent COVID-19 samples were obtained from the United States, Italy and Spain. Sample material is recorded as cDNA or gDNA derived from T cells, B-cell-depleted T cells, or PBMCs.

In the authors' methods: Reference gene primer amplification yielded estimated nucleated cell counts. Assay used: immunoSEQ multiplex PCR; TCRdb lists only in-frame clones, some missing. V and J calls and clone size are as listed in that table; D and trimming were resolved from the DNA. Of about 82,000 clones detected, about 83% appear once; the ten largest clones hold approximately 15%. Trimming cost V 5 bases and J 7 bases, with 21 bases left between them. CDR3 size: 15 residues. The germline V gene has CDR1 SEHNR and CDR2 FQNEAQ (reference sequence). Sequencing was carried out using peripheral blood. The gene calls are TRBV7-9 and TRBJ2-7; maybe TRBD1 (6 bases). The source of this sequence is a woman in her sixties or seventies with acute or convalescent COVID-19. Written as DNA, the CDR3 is TGTGCCAGCAGCCATGGACAGCCCGGCGGGCAGGAGCAGTACTTC. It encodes CASSHGQPGGQEQYF.